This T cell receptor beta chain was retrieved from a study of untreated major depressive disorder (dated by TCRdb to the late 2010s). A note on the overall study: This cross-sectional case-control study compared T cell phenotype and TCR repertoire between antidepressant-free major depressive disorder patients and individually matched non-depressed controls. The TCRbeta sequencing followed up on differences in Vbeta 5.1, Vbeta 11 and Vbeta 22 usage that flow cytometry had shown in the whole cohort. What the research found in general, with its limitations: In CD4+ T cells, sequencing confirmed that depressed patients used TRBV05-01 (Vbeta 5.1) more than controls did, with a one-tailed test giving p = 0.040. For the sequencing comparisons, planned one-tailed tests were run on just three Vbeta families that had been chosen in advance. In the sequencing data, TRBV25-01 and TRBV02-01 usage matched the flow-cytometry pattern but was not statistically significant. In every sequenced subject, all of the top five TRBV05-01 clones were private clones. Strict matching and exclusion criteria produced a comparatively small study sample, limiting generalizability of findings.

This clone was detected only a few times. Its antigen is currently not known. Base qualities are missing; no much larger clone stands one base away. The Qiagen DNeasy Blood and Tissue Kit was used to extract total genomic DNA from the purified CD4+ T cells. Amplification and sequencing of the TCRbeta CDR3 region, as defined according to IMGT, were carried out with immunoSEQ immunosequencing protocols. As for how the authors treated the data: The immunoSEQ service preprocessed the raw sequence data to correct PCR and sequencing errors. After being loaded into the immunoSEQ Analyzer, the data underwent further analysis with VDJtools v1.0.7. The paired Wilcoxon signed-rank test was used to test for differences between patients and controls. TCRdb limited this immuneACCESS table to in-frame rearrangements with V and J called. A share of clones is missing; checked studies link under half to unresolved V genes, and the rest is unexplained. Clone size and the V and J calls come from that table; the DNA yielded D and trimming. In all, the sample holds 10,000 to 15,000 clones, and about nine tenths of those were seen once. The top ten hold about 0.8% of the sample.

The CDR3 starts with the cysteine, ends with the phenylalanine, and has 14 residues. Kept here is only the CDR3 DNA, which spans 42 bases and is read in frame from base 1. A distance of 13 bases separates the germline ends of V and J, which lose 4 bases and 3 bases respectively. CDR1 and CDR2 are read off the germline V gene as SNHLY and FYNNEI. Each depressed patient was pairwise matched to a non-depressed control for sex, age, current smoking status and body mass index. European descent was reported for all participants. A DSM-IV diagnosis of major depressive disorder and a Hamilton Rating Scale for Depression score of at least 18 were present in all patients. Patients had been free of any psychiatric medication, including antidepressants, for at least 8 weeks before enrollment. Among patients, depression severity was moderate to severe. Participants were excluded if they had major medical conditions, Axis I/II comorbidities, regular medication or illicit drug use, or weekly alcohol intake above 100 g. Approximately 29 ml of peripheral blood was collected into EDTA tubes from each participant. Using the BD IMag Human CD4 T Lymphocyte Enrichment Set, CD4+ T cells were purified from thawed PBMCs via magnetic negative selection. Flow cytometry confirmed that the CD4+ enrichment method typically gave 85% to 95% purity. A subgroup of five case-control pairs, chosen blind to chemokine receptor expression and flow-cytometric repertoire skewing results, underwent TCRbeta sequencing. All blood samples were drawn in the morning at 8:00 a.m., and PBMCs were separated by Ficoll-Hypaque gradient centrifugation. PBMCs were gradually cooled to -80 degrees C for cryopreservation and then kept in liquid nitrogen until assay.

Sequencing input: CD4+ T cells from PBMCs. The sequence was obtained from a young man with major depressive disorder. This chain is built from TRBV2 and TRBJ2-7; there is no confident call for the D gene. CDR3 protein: CASSASPAYYEQYF. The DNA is TGTGCCAGCAGTGCTTCCCCGGCCTACTACGAGCAGTACTTC.